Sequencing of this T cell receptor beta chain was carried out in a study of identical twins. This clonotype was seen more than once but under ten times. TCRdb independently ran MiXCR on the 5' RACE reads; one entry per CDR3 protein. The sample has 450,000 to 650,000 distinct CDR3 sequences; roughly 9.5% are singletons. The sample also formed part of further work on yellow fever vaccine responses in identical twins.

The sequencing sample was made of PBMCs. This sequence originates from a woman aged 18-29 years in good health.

Here the CDR3 reads CATQAGGQMNTEAFF. The CDR3 nucleotides are TGTGCCACCCAGGCGGGAGGACAGATGAACACTGAAGCTTTCTTT. V usage is TRBV24-1 and J usage is TRBJ1-1, with D maybe TRBD1 (6 bases). Germline V lookup: CDR1 KGHDR, CDR2 SFDVKD. The CDR3 extends over 15 amino acids. V lost 9 bases and J 0 bases, leaving 16 bases between the germline ends.